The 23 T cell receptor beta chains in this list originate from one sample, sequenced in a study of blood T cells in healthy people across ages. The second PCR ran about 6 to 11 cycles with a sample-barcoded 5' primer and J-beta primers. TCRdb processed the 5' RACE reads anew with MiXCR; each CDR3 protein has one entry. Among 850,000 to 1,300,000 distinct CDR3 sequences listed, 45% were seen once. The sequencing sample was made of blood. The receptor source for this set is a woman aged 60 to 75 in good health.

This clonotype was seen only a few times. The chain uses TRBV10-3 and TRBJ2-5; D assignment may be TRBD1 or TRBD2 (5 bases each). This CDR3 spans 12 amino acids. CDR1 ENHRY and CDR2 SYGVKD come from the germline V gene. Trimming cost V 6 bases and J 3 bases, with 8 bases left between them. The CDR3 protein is CAIRGTEETQYF. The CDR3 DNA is TGTGCCATCAGGGGGACGGAAGAGACCCAGTACTTC.

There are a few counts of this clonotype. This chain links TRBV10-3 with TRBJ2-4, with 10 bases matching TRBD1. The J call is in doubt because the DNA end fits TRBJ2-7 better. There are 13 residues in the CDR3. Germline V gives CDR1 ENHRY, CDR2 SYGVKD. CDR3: CAIRRDRGHEQYF. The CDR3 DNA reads TGTGCCATCAGAAGGGACAGGGGTCACGAGCAGTACTTC.

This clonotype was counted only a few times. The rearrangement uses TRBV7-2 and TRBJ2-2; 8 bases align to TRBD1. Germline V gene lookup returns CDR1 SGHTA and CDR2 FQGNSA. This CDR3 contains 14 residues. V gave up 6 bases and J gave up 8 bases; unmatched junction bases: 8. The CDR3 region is CASSRDRGVGELFF. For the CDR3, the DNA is TGTGCCAGCAGTCGCGACAGGGGAGTTGGGGAGCTGTTTTTT.

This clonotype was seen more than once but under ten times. CDR3 DNA: TGTGCCAGCAGCGGGGATACCAAAAACATTCAGTACTTC. Amino acid sequence: CASSGDTKNIQYF. The rearrangement uses TRBV7-9 and TRBJ2-4; D remains unclear. CDR3 length equals 13 residues. Trimming shortened V by 5 bases and J by 2 bases, and 7 bases separated the two germline ends. Germline values: CDR1 SEHNR, CDR2 FQNEAQ (reference sequence).

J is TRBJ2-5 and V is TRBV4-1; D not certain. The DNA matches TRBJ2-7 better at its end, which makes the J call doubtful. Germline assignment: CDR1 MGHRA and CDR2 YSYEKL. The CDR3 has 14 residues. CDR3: CASSQDWIRDEQYF. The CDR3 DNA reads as TGCGCCAGCAGCCAAGATTGGATTAGGGACGAGCAGTACTTC.

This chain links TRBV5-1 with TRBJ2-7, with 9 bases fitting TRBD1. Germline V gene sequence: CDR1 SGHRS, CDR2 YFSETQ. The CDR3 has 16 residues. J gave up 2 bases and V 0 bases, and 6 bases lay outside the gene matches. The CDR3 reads CASSLEGQGLTYEQYF. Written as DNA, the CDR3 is TGCGCCAGCAGCTTGGAGGGACAGGGCCTAACCTACGAGCAGTACTTC. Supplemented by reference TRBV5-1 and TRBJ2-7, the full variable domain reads KAGVTQTPRYLIKTRGQQVTLSCSPISGHRSVSWYQQTPGQGLQFLFEYFSETQRNKGNFPGRFSGRQFSNSRSEMNVSTLELGDSALYLCASSLEGQGLTYEQYFGPGTRLTVT.

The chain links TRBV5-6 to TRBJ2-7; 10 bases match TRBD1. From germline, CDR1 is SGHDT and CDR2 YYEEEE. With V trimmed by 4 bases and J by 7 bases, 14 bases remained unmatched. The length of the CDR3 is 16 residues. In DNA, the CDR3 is TGTGCCAGCAGCATTGCTCCGGGGACAGGGGCTCGAGAGCAGTACTTC. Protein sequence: CASSIAPGTGAREQYF.

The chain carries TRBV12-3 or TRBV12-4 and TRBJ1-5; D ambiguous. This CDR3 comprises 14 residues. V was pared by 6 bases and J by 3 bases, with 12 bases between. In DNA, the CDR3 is TGTGCCAGCAGCCAGACACGCGCCAATCAGCCCCAGCATTTT. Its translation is CASSQTRANQPQHF.

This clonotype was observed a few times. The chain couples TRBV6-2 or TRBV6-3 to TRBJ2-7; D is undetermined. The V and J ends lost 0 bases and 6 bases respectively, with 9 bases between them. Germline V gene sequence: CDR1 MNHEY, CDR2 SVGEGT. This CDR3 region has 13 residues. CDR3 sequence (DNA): TGTGCCAGCAGTTACTCGACTGGATTCGAGCAGTACTTC. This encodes CASSYSTGFEQYF.

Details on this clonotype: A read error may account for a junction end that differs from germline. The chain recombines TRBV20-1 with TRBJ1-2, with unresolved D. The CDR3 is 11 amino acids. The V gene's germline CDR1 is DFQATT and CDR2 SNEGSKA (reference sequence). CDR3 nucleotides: TGCAGTGCCAGAGGGCCCTATGGCTACACCTTC. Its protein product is CSARGPYGYTF.

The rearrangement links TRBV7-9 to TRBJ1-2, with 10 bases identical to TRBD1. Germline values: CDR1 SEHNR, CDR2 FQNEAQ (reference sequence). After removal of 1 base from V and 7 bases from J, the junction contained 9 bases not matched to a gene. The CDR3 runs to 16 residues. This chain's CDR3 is CASSLEWGTGDGGYTF. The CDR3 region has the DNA TGTGCCAGCAGCTTAGAGTGGGGGACAGGGGATGGTGGCTACACCTTC.

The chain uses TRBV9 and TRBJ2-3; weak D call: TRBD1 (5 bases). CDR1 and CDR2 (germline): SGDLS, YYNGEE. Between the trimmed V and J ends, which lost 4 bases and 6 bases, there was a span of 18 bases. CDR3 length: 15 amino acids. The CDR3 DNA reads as TGTGCCAGCAGCAGTAATCAGGGTCTCTACGATACGCAGTATTTT. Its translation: CASSSNQGLYDTQYF.

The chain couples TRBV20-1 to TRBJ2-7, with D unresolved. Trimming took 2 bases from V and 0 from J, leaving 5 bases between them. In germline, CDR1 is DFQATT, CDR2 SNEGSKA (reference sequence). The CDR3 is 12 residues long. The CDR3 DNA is TGCAGTGCTAGAAAGGGCTCCTACGAGCAGTACTTC. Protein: CSARKGSYEQYF.

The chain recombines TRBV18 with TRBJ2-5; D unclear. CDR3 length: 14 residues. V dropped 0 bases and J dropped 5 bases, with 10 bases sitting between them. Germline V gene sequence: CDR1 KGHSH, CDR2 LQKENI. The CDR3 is CASSPPNSRETQYF. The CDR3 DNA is TGTGCCAGCTCACCACCGAACAGTCGGGAGACCCAGTACTTC. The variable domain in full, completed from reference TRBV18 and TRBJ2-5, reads NAGVMQNPRHLVRRRGQEARLRCSPMKGHSHVYWYRQLPEEGLKFMVYLQKENIIDESGMPKERFSAEFPKEGPSILRIQQVVRGDSAAYFCASSPPNSRETQYFGPGTRLLVL.

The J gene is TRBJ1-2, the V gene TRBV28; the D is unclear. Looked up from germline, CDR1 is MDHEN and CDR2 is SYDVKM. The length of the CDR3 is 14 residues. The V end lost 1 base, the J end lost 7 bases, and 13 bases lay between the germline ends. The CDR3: CASSLFGEASGYTF. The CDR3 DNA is TGTGCCAGCAGTTTATTCGGGGAAGCCTCTGGCTACACCTTC.

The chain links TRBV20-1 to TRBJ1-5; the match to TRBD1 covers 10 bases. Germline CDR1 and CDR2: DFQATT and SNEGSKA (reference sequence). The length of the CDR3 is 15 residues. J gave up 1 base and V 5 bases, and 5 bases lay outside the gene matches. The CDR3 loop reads CSARDRGQSNQPQHF. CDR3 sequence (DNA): TGCAGTGCTCGCGACAGGGGGCAAAGCAATCAGCCCCAGCATTTT.

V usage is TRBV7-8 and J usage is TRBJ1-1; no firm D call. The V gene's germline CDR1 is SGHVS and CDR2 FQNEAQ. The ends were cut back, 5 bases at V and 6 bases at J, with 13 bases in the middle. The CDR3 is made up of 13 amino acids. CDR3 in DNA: TGTGCCAGCAGCGTTGTTAGGGCAGCTGAAGCTTTCTTT. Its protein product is CASSVVRAAEAFF.

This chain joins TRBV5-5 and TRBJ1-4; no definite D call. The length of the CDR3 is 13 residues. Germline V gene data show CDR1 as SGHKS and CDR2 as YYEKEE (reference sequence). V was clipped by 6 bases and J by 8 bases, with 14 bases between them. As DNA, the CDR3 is TGTGCCAGCAACCAGAATTTGAGGGAAAAACTGTTTTTT. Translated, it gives CASNQNLREKLFF.

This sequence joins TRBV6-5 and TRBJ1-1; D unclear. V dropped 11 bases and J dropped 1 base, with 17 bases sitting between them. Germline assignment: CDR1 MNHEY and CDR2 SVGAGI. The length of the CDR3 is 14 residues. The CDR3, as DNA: TGTGCCTGCAAAGGAATAAGGAAGAACACTGAAGCTTTCTTT. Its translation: CACKGIRKNTEAFF.

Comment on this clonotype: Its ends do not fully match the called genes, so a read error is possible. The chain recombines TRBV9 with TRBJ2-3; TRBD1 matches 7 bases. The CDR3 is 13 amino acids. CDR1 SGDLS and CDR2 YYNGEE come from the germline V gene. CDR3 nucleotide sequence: TGTGCGTCGACCAGGGACAGCACAGATACGCGGTATTTT. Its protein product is CASTRDSTDTRYF.

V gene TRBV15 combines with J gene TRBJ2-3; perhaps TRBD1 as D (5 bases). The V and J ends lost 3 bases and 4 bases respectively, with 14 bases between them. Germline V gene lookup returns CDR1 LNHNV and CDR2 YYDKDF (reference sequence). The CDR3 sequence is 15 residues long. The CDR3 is CATSSWGGSADTQYF. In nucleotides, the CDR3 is TGTGCCACCAGCAGTTGGGGCGGATCAGCAGATACGCAGTATTTT.

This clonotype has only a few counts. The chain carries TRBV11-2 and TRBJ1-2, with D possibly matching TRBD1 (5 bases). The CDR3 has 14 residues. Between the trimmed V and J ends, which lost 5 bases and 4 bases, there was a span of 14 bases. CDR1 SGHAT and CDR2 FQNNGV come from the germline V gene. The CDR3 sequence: CASSPAGRAYGYTF. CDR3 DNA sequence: TGTGCCAGCAGCCCCGCAGGGCGGGCCTATGGCTACACCTTC.

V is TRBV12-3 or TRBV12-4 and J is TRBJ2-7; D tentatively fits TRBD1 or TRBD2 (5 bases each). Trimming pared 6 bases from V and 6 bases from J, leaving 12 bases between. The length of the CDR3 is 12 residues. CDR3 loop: CASRGEWGEQYF. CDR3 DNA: TGTGCCAGCAGAGGGGAGTGGGGCGAGCAGTACTTC.